One and the same sample provided the 8 T cell receptor beta chains below, sequenced in a study of T-cell reconstitution after alpha-beta-depleted transplantation in children. During its preparation, the TCRbeta library received unique molecular identifiers. Each CDR3 protein gets one entry after TCRdb re-called the PCR reads with MiXCR. The table has about 500,000 distinct CDR3 sequences, about 10% seen once. Source: PBMCs, mostly from graft donor cells, taken 180 days after TCRalphabeta/CD19-depleted stem cell transplant. These receptors were taken from a female patient aged 2-15 years who had a stem cell transplant for aplastic anemia, so the T cells may come from the graft donor.

This clonotype was observed a handful of times. The chain employs TRBV25-1 and TRBJ2-1, with D tentatively TRBD1 or TRBD2 (5 bases each). The CDR3 sequence is 18 residues long. V was shortened by 1 base and J by 1 base, with 17 bases between the two germline ends. Per the germline V gene, CDR1 is MGHDK and CDR2 is SYGVNS. Here the CDR3 reads CASSESWDPGPSYNEQFF. The DNA for the CDR3 is TGTGCCAGCAGTGAATCTTGGGACCCTGGTCCGTCCTACAATGAGCAGTTCTTC.

J is TRBJ2-5 and V is TRBV7-9; 8 positions match TRBD1. CDR3 length: 15 residues. V lost 4 bases and J lost 2; bases outside the gene matches: 6. Germline assignment: CDR1 SEHNR and CDR2 FQNEAQ (reference sequence). The CDR3 loop is CASSYNRDRQETQYF. The CDR3 coding sequence is TGTGCCAGCAGCTACAACCGGGACAGGCAAGAGACCCAGTACTTC. The full variable domain, completed using reference TRBV7-9 and TRBJ2-5, is DTGVSQNPRHKITKRGQNVTFRCDPISEHNRLYWYRQTLGQGPEFLTYFQNEAQLEKSRLLSDRFSAERPKGSFSTLEIQRTEQGDSAMYLCASSYNRDRQETQYFGPGTRLLVL.

This chain connects TRBV15 to TRBJ1-3, with D perhaps TRBD1 (5 bases). The CDR3 runs to 15 residues. Germline assignment: CDR1 LNHNV and CDR2 YYDKDF (reference sequence). Between the trimmed V and J ends, which lost 1 base and 2 bases, there was a span of 9 bases. The CDR3 DNA reads as TGTGCCACCAGCAGAGGGGACTTGACTGGAAACACCATATATTTT. Amino acid sequence: CATSRGDLTGNTIYF.

About this clonotype: This may come from a read error, since a much larger clone is one base off. The V gene is TRBV5-1, the J gene TRBJ2-7; D remains ambiguous. Germline assignment: CDR1 SGHRS and CDR2 YFSETQ. The CDR3 loop spans 13 amino acids. The CDR3 DNA is TGCGCCATCAGCTTGGTACAGTCCTACGAGCAGTACTTC. Translating gives CAISLVQSYEQYF.

This rearrangement joins TRBV6-5 to TRBJ2-7, with a possible D match to TRBD2 (6 bases). Per the germline V gene, CDR1 is MNHEY and CDR2 is SVGAGI. Trimming took off 5 bases at V and 2 bases at J, with 13 bases between the two ends. The CDR3 extends over 14 amino acids. CDR3 coding DNA: TGTGCCAGCAGTAACGGACCGGGGGCCTACGAGCAGTACTTC. Protein sequence: CASSNGPGAYEQYF.

The gene calls are TRBV3-1 and TRBJ1-3; no firm D call. The germline V gene encodes CDR1 LGHDT and CDR2 YNNKEL (reference sequence). CDR3 size: 16 residues. With 1 base removed from V and 0 bases from J, the gap between germline ends came to 10 bases. The CDR3 DNA sequence: TGTGCCAGCAGCCAAGTGACCCAAAGCTCTGGAAACACCATATATTTT. Amino acids: CASSQVTQSSGNTIYF. Using reference TRBV3-1 and TRBJ1-3 for the parts outside the CDR3, the full variable domain is DTAVSQTPKYLVTQMGNDKSIKCEQNLGHDTMYWYKQDSKKFLKIMFSYNNKELIINETVPNRFSPKSPDKAHLNLHINSLELGDSAVYFCASSQVTQSSGNTIYFGEGSWLTVV.

V and J are TRBV29-1 and TRBJ2-5, with 14 bases identical to TRBD2. V shed 7 bases and J 4 bases; nucleotides not matched to a gene: 8. The V gene's germline CDR1 is SQVTM and CDR2 ANQGSEA. The CDR3 totals 15 residues. The CDR3 DNA reads TGCAGCGCAGGGACTAGCGGGAGTCTTTCAGAGACCCAGTACTTC. As protein: CSAGTSGSLSETQYF.

The chain couples TRBV2 to TRBJ2-1, with a tentative D call TRBD1 (6 bases). The germline V gene has CDR1 SNHLY and CDR2 FYNNEI. CDR3 length equals 15 residues. V was clipped by 10 bases and J by 6 bases, with 22 bases between them. This CDR3 is CATCAGPRGPNEQFF. The CDR3, as DNA: TGTGCCACCTGCGCCGGGCCCAGGGGACCCAATGAGCAGTTCTTC.